The source of this T cell receptor (beta chain) is a study of blood T cell repertoires in COVID-19. Looking at the study overall: Samples of COVID-19 (acute and convalescent) were obtained from the United States, Italy and Spain.

V lost 1 base to trimming and J lost 7 bases, with 16 bases between them. The CDR3 has 15 residues. Germline V CDR1 and CDR2: LGHDT, YNNKEL (reference sequence). Per the authors' pipeline: Amplification with reference gene primers provided the estimates of nucleated cell counts. The repertoire was sequenced with immunoSEQ multiplex PCR; TCRdb's copy has only in-frame clones and lacks some. The V and J calls and clone size come from that table; D and trimming were worked out from the DNA. Among approximately 120,000 clones listed, approximately 80% were seen once. This clone was recorded only once. Sequencing input: peripheral blood. The gene calls are TRBV3-1 (or the pseudogene TRBV3-2) and TRBJ1-2; D remains ambiguous. This TCR was sampled from a man aged 55-75 years with acute or convalescent COVID-19. The CDR3 nucleotides are TGTGCCAGCAGCCAAGGTTTCGCCCCCGGCGGTGGCTACACCTTC. Translating gives CASSQGFAPGGGYTF.